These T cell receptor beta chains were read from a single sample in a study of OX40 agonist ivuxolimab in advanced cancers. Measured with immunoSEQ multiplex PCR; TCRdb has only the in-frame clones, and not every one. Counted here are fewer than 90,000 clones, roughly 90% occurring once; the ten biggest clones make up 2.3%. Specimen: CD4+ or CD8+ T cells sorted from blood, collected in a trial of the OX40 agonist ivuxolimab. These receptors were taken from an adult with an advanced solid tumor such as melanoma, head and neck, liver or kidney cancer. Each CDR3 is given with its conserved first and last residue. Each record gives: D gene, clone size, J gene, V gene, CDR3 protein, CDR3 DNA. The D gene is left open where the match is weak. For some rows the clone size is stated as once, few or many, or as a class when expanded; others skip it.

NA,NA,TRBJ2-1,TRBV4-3,CASSQEGGNEQFF,TGCGCCAGCAGCCAAGAAGGGGGGAATGAGCAGTTCTTC
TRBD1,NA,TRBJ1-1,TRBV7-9,CASSSRTGRNTEAFF,TGTGCCAGCAGCTCCAGGACAGGACGGAACACTGAAGCTTTCTTT
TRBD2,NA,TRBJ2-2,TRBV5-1,CASSLGLAGGRNTGELFF,TGCGCCAGCAGCTTGGGACTAGCGGGAGGGAGGAACACCGGGGAGCTGTTTTTT
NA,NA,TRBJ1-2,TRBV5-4,CASSLGTGPSNYGYTF,TGTGCCAGCAGCTTGGGAACAGGGCCTTCTAACTATGGCTACACCTTC
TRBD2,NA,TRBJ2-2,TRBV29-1,CSVGTSGGTGELFF,TGCAGCGTGGGGACTAGCGGGGGCACCGGGGAGCTGTTTTTT
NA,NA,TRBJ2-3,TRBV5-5,CASSKVQDTQYF,TGTGCCAGCAGCAAAGTTCAAGATACGCAGTATTTT
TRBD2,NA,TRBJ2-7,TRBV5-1,CASSLRTGTSGNSYEQYF,TGCGCCAGCAGCTTGAGGACTGGGACTAGCGGAAACTCCTACGAGCAGTACTTC
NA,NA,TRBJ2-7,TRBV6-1,CASSEHRSSPTLNEQYF,TGTGCCAGCAGTGAACATCGATCCAGCCCCACTCTCAACGAGCAGTACTTC
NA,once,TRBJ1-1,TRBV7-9,CASSEWTEAFF,TGTGCCAGCAGCGAGTGGACTGAAGCTTTCTTT
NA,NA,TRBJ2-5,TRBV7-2,CASRHSGTQETQYF,TGTGCCAGCAGGCACTCCGGGACCCAAGAGACCCAGTACTTC
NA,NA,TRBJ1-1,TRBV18,CASSPAGQNTEAFF,TGTGCCAGCTCACCGGCGGGGCAGAACACTGAAGCTTTCTTT
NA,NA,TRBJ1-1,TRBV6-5,CASSPDRMNTEAFF,TGTGCCAGCAGTCCAGACAGGATGAACACTGAAGCTTTCTTT
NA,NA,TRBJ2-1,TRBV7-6,CASSLGGYGGTEQFF,TGTGCCAGCAGCTTAGGTGGCTATGGAGGTACTGAGCAGTTCTTC
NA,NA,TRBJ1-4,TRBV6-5,CASSRTTTNEKLFF,TGTGCCAGCAGCCGGACAACAACTAATGAAAAACTGTTTTTT
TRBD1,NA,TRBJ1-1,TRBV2,CASTHDRVMNTEAFF,TGTGCCAGCACCCACGACAGGGTGATGAACACTGAAGCTTTCTTT
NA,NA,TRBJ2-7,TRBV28,CASSLPAGTYEQYF,TGTGCCAGCAGTTTACCCGCGGGGACCTACGAGCAGTACTTC
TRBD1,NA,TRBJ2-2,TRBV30,CAWINRGMSGELFF,TGTGCCTGGATTAACAGGGGTATGTCCGGGGAGCTGTTTTTT
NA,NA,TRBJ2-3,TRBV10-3,CAIASTLVGTDTQYF,TGTGCCATCGCTAGCACACTGGTTGGCACAGATACGCAGTATTTT
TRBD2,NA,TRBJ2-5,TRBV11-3,CASSLVVAGGQETQYF,TGTGCCAGCAGCTTAGTCGTAGCGGGAGGCCAAGAGACCCAGTACTTC
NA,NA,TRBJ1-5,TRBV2,CASRAGTLGNQPQHF,TGTGCCAGCAGAGCCGGGACTTTAGGCAATCAGCCCCAGCATTTT
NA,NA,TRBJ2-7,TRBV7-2,CASSLGYWDEQYF,TGTGCCAGCAGCTTAGGTTACTGGGACGAGCAGTACTTC
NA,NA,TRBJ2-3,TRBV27,CASSYPGSFRDTQYF,TGTGCCAGCAGTTACCCTGGAAGTTTTAGAGATACGCAGTATTTT
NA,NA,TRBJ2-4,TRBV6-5,CASTPGGNIQYF,TGTGCCAGCACCCCCGGGGGAAACATTCAGTACTTC
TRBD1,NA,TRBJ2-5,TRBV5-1,CASSVRGRGRETQYF,TGCGCCAGCAGCGTCAGGGGGCGCGGTAGGGAGACCCAGTACTTC
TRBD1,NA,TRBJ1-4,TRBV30,CAWRHNRGINEKLFF,TGTGCCTGGAGACATAACAGGGGGATAAATGAAAAACTGTTTTTT
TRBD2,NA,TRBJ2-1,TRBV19,CASNSLAGVEQFF,TGTGCCAGTAACTCACTAGCGGGAGTTGAGCAGTTCTTC
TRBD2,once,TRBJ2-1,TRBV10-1,CASTGPLRGNEQFF,TGCGCCAGCACCGGCCCTCTGCGGGGGAATGAGCAGTTCTTC
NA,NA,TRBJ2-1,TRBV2,CASSDFNGNEQFF,TGTGCCAGCAGTGATTTCAACGGCAATGAGCAGTTCTTC
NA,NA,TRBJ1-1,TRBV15,CATSREGVTEAFF,TGTGCCACCAGCAGAGAAGGGGTTACTGAAGCTTTCTTT
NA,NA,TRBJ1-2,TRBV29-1,CSVGDSSYRGYTF,TGCAGCGTTGGTGACAGCTCCTATCGGGGCTACACCTTC
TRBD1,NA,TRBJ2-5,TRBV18,CASSPPGTGGREETQYF,TGTGCCAGCTCACCACCCGGGACAGGGGGACGAGAAGAGACCCAGTACTTC
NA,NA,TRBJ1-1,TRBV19,CASSYTGVSNTEAFF,TGTGCCAGTAGCTACACAGGAGTTTCGAACACTGAAGCTTTCTTT